These T cell receptor beta chains were read from a single sample in a study of OX40 agonist ivuxolimab in advanced cancers. The protocol was immunoSEQ multiplex PCR, while the TCRdb copy is restricted to in-frame clones and leaves out a portion. Of 60,000 or so clones in the sample, about 94% are singletons; the top ten hold roughly 19%. Here the sequenced sample was CD4+ or CD8+ T cells sorted from blood, taken in a trial of the OX40 agonist ivuxolimab. The receptors were sampled from an adult with an advanced solid tumor such as melanoma, head and neck, liver or kidney cancer. The CDR3 runs from the conserved cysteine through the conserved F or W. The D gene is left open where the match is weak. Expanded clones are given a class, and other clones once, few, many or no size at all.

clone_size,d_call,j_call,v_call,cdr3_nt,cdr3_aa
-,TRBD2,TRBJ2-7,TRBV27,TGTGCCAGCAGTTCCCCGCGGACTAGCGAGTCCTACGAGCAGTACTTC,CASSSPRTSESYEQYF
-,-,TRBJ1-1,TRBV28,TGTGCCAGCAGTTTATGGGCAGGGAAAAATCCTGAAGCTTTCTTT,CASSLWAGKNPEAFF
once,-,TRBJ2-1,TRBV7-2,TGTGCCAGCAGCTTAAGCGATGAGCAGTTCTTC,CASSLSDEQFF
-,TRBD2,TRBJ2-7,TRBV4-3,TGCGCCAGCAGCCAAGATAGGGGACTAGCGGGCGAGCAGTACTTC,CASSQDRGLAGEQYF
-,-,TRBJ2-7,TRBV28,TGTGCCAGCAGTCAGGGGTACGAGCAGTACTTC,CASSQGYEQYF
-,-,TRBJ1-2,TRBV28,TGTGCCAGCAGCCCGAGGGGCTTCATCTCTGGCTACACCTTC,CASSPRGFISGYTF
-,TRBD1,TRBJ1-4,TRBV9,TGTGCCAGCAGCGCGCAGGGGGCGCCGGGGGAAAAACTGTTTTTT,CASSAQGAPGEKLFF
once,TRBD2,TRBJ2-7,TRBV27,TGTGCCAGCAGTTTATGGGGGGGGAACGAGCAGTACTTC,CASSLWGGNEQYF
-,-,TRBJ2-7,TRBV6-1,TGTGCCAGCACCGAAGGGGGAGGGGCCGAGCAGTACTTC,CASTEGGGAEQYF
-,-,TRBJ1-2,TRBV7-3,TGTGCCAGCAGCTTAACAGGGGCGGACTATGGCTACACCTTC,CASSLTGADYGYTF
-,TRBD1,TRBJ2-1,TRBV4-3,TGCGCCAGCAGACCGGGACAGGGGGCCTACAATGAGCAGTTCTTC,CASRPGQGAYNEQFF
medium-sized,-,TRBJ1-5,TRBV4-1,TGCGCCAGCAGCCAAGAAGCAGGAAATAATCAGCCCCAGCATTTT,CASSQEAGNNQPQHF
-,TRBD1,TRBJ1-2,TRBV27,TGTGCCAGCAGTTTATTATCGACCGGGACAGGATATGGCTACACCTTC,CASSLLSTGTGYGYTF
once,-,TRBJ2-7,TRBV6-1,TGTGCCAGCATGACAGGTACCTACGAGCAGTACTTC,CASMTGTYEQYF
-,-,TRBJ1-3,TRBV9,TGTGCCAGCAGCGTAGCTGGGGGGGGGCTTGCAAACACCATATATTTT,CASSVAGGGLANTIYF
-,-,TRBJ2-3,TRBV7-9,TGTGCCAGCAGCTTGGGGATCGGCACAGATACGCAGTATTTT,CASSLGIGTDTQYF
-,-,TRBJ1-1,TRBV25-1,TGTGCCAGCAGTGAATGGGAGGGGATGTCTGAAGCTTTCTTT,CASSEWEGMSEAFF
-,TRBD1,TRBJ2-7,TRBV4-3,TGCGCCAGCAGCCAAGGGTCGGGGACAGGGAGCTCCTACGAGCAGTACTTC,CASSQGSGTGSSYEQYF
-,TRBD1,TRBJ2-5,TRBV11-1,TGTGCCAGCAGCTTTGGACAGGAACAAGAGACCCAGTACTTC,CASSFGQEQETQYF
-,-,TRBJ1-4,TRBV7-9,TGTGCCAGCAGCCCCGACGTTTGGGGGTCCGAAAAACTGTTTTTT,CASSPDVWGSEKLFF
-,-,TRBJ1-1,TRBV4-3,TGCGCCAGCAGCCAAGATAGCTGGGGAGGGAACACTGAAGCTTTCTTT,CASSQDSWGGNTEAFF
-,-,TRBJ2-1,TRBV9,TGTGCCAGCAGCGTAGAAGGCGGGCTGAGGAATGAGCAGTTCTTC,CASSVEGGLRNEQFF
-,-,TRBJ2-4,TRBV6-1,TGTGCCAGCAGTGACCGGGCCAAAAACATTCAGTACTTC,CASSDRAKNIQYF
few,-,TRBJ1-5,TRBV27,TGTGCCAGCAGTTTTGGTAATCAGCCCCAGCATTTT,CASSFGNQPQHF
few,-,TRBJ1-1,TRBV6-6,TGTGCCAGCAGCTACGGAGTCGTGAACACTGAAGCTTTCTTT,CASSYGVVNTEAFF
-,-,TRBJ2-7,TRBV7-9,TGTGCCAGCAGCATCGACTACGAGCAGTACTTC,CASSIDYEQYF
-,TRBD2,TRBJ2-3,TRBV5-4,TGTGCCAGCAGGGAGCGGGAGAAGTTAGATACGCAGTATTTT,CASREREKLDTQYF
-,-,TRBJ2-7,TRBV19,TGTGCCAGTATACCCCGAGTCAGATCCTACGAGCAGTACTTC,CASIPRVRSYEQYF
-,TRBD2,TRBJ2-3,TRBV2,TGTGCCAGCAATCAATTAGCGGGAGGTCCAGATACGCAGTATTTT,CASNQLAGGPDTQYF
-,TRBD1,TRBJ2-7,TRBV19,TGTGCCAGTAGTAACACAGGGGGGCGTCCCTACGAGCAGTACTTC,CASSNTGGRPYEQYF
-,TRBD1,TRBJ1-5,TRBV5-6,TGTGCCAGCAGCTTGAGAAGGGACAGGCGTAATCAGCCCCAGCATTTT,CASSLRRDRRNQPQHF
-,TRBD1,TRBJ1-2,TRBV7-9,TGTGCCAGCAGCTTAGCCGGGACAGCGATTTATGGCTACACCTTC,CASSLAGTAIYGYTF
-,TRBD2,TRBJ2-7,TRBV9,TGTGCCAGCAGCCATACTAGCGCAGCCCTCGAGCAGTACTTC,CASSHTSAALEQYF
-,-,TRBJ2-1,TRBV4-3,TGCGCCAGCAGCCAAAGTGGGCCTTACGGAACGCGGACCCTCTCCTACAATGAGCAGTTCTTC,CASSQSGPYGTRTLSYNEQFF
once,-,TRBJ2-7,TRBV2,TGTGCCAGCAGAGATCCTTTGTCGTATGGCTCCTACGAGCAGTACTTC,CASRDPLSYGSYEQYF
-,-,TRBJ2-3,TRBV15,TGTGCCACCAGCAGAGAAAGGGGGAGGTATAAACAGGATACGCAGTATTTT,CATSRERGRYKQDTQYF
-,TRBD2,TRBJ2-3,TRBV5-6,TGTGCCAGCAGACGGACTAGCGGGAGAGATACGCAGTATTTT,CASRRTSGRDTQYF
-,-,TRBJ1-4,TRBV28,TGTGCCAGCAGTCCCTGGACAGAGATTAATGAAAAACTGTTTTTT,CASSPWTEINEKLFF
-,-,TRBJ1-5,TRBV27,TGTGCCAGCAGTTTCAGGGGAGGCGATCAGCCCCAGCATTTT,CASSFRGGDQPQHF
-,-,TRBJ1-1,TRBV19,TGTGCCAGTAGTATATTCGCTCTGGGGACTGAAGCTTTCTTT,CASSIFALGTEAFF
-,-,TRBJ2-3,TRBV2,TGTGCCAGCAGTGAATCAGATACGCAGTATTTT,CASSESDTQYF
-,TRBD2,TRBJ2-3,TRBV29-1,TGCAGCGCCCGGCGGTCTAGCGGGAGTTCAGATACGCAGTATTTT,CSARRSSGSSDTQYF
-,-,TRBJ2-5,TRBV4-3,TGCGCCAGCAGCCAAGATTTTGGTAGGGGCACCCAGTACTTC,CASSQDFGRGTQYF
-,TRBD1,TRBJ2-7,TRBV27,TGTGCCAGCAGTCCGGGACAGATATACGAGCAGTACTTC,CASSPGQIYEQYF
-,-,TRBJ1-1,TRBV11-2,TGTGCCAGCAGCCCGAGTGTACAGGGTTTCGTTAACACTGAAGCTTTCTTT,CASSPSVQGFVNTEAFF
-,-,TRBJ2-2,TRBV6-5,TGTGCCAGTAGTAATCGACAGGTCACCGGGGAGCTGTTTTTT,CASSNRQVTGELFF
-,-,TRBJ2-5,TRBV9,TGTGCCAGCAGCGTAGCTGGGGGAGAAGAGACCCAGTACTTC,CASSVAGGEETQYF
once,-,TRBJ1-4,TRBV5-5,TGTGCCAGCAGCTTTTCGGACCGGGACGGGTTTGAAAAACTGTTTTTT,CASSFSDRDGFEKLFF